Shown below are 13 T cell receptor beta chains from a single sample sequenced in a study of T cells in Graves' hyperthyroidism and ophthalmopathy. Amplification targeted TCR beta CDR3 regions from RNA transcripts. The HTBI primer set drove a first-round RT-PCR of the TCR CDR3. In TCRdb, the multiplex PCR reads were re-called with MiXCR into one record per CDR3 protein. The sample comprises about 600,000 distinct CDR3 sequences, approximately 15% of which are singletons, and around 3.5% rests with the top ten. The specimen was blood. The origin of the receptors is a woman aged 35 to 49 with Graves' ophthalmopathy.

The chain couples TRBV30 to TRBJ2-4, with unresolved D. CDR1 and CDR2 from the germline V gene are GTSNPN and SVGIG (reference sequence). Deletions cut 0 bases from V and 10 bases from J, with 7 bases between. The CDR3 consists of 11 residues. DNA for the CDR3: TGTGCCTGGAGTGTTCTGGGAATTCAGTACTTC. It is translated as CAWSVLGIQYF. Full variable domain (missing parts from reference TRBV30 and TRBJ2-4): SQTIHQWPATLVQPVGSPLSLECTVEGTSNPNLYWYRQAAGRGLQLLFYSVGIGQISSEVPQNLSASRPQDRQFILSSKKLLLSDSGFYLCAWSVLGIQYFGAGTRLSVL.

This clonotype has ten or more counts. The gene calls are TRBV11-2 and TRBJ2-7; no definite D call. V gave up 4 bases and J gave up 3 bases, with 10 bases separating them. The CDR3 extends over 13 amino acids. Germline CDR1 is SGHAT and CDR2 is FQNNGV. The CDR3 region is CASSSVTSYEQYF. The CDR3 DNA sequence: TGTGCCAGCAGCTCTGTTACAAGCTACGAGCAGTACTTC.

This clonotype was found many times. V is TRBV6-5 and J is TRBJ2-1, with a weak D call TRBD2 (6 bases). The V gene lost 0 bases and the J gene lost 9 bases, with 15 bases spanning the gap. There are 15 residues in the CDR3. The germline V gene encodes CDR1 MNHEY and CDR2 SVGAGI. In DNA, the CDR3 is TGTGCCAGCAGTTACTCGTTTTTGGACGGGAGTGAGCAGTTCTTC. Translated, it gives CASSYSFLDGSEQFF.

At least ten counts were recorded for this clonotype. V is TRBV2 and J is TRBJ2-5; 8 nucleotides align to TRBD1. V shed 6 bases and J 3 bases; nucleotides not matched to a gene: 9. The CDR3 loop spans 15 amino acids. Germline lookup yields CDR1 SNHLY and CDR2 FYNNEI. CDR3 nucleotide sequence: TGTGCCAGCAGGGGGATAACAGGGGGTGAAGAGACCCAGTACTTC. It yields the protein CASRGITGGEETQYF.

This clonotype has a handful of counts. The genes are TRBV4-2 and TRBJ2-7; 8 bases line up with TRBD2. Trimming at V came to 0 bases and at J to 3 bases, leaving 16 bases not matched to a gene. The CDR3 is made up of 19 amino acids. Germline V gene data show CDR1 as LGHNA and CDR2 as YNFKEQ. This CDR3 is CASSQDRGSGRLTLYEQYF. The DNA of the CDR3 is TGTGCCAGCAGCCAAGATCGGGGGAGCGGGAGACTAACCCTCTACGAGCAGTACTTC.

This clonotype was found many times. CDR3 DNA: TGTGCCAGCTCACCAGCGGGACAGGGGCCGATCGACGAGTTCTTC. Its protein is CASSPAGQGPIDEFF. The gene calls are TRBV18 and TRBJ2-1; 10 nucleotides line up with TRBD1. This CDR3 contains 15 residues. Germline loops: CDR1 KGHSH, CDR2 LQKENI. J gave up 14 bases and V 2 bases, and 12 bases lay outside the gene matches.

This clonotype was counted between two and nine times. The rearrangement uses TRBV19 and TRBJ1-5; no clear D gene. The V end was cut by 4 bases, the J end by 6 bases, with 10 bases between. Germline-derived CDR1 and CDR2 are LNHDA and SQIVND (reference sequence). The CDR3 contains 13 residues. The CDR3 protein is CASSNGLGQPQHF. CDR3 sequence (DNA): TGTGCCAGTAGTAACGGGTTAGGTCAGCCCCAGCATTTT.

Comment on this clonotype: The conserved closing phenylalanine or tryptophan is absent in this CDR3, likely reflecting a read error. In nucleotides, the CDR3 is TGTGCCTGGAGTCGAAACTCTGGAAACACCATATATCTT. This encodes CAWSRNSGNTIYL. The rearrangement links TRBV30 to TRBJ1-3; D remains unclear. The CDR3 loop spans 13 amino acids. Germline V gene data show CDR1 as GTSNPN and CDR2 as SVGIG (reference sequence). V lost 2 bases to trimming and J lost 0 bases, with 5 bases between them.

The chain has TRBV20-1 and TRBJ1-5; D is uncertain. Per germline, CDR1 DFQATT and CDR2 SNEGSKA (reference sequence). This CDR3 region has 14 residues. The CDR3, as DNA: TGCAGGGCAGTGGGTCGGGGAAATTATCAGCCCCAGCATTTT. This translates into CRAVGRGNYQPQHF.

The chain recombines TRBV5-4 with TRBJ1-2; D remains unclear. The CDR3 covers 15 residues. Germline values: CDR1 SGHNT, CDR2 YYREEE (reference sequence). Trimming cost V 4 bases and J 2 bases, with 15 bases left between them. In nucleotides, the CDR3 is TGTGCCAGCAGCATGATAATGGGCAGCAACTATGGCTACACCTTC. This gives the protein CASSMIMGSNYGYTF.

This clonotype was detected many times. As DNA, the CDR3 is TGTGCCAGCAGCTTCGGGACAGGGCTATCCTACGAGCAGTACTTC. Amino acids: CASSFGTGLSYEQYF. The gene calls are TRBV11-2 and TRBJ2-7; 9 bases line up with TRBD1. The CDR3 contains 15 residues. Losses at the gene ends were 3 bases for V and 1 base for J; bases not matched to a gene: 4. Germline V gene data show CDR1 as SGHAT and CDR2 as FQNNGV.

This clonotype has a handful of counts. This chain uses TRBV27 with TRBJ1-5; TRBD1 is a possible D gene (6 bases). The germline V and J ends were trimmed by 4 bases and 0 bases, with 13 bases remaining between them. Germline CDR1 reads MNHEY; CDR2 reads SMNVEV (reference sequence). The CDR3 length is 16 residues. The CDR3 here is CASSSRTGISNQPQHF. The CDR3 DNA reads as TGTGCCAGCAGTTCCCGAACAGGGATTAGCAATCAGCCCCAGCATTTT.

The chain combines TRBV20-1 with TRBJ1-6, with TRBD1 matching 9 bases. Germline-derived CDR1 and CDR2 are DFQATT and SNEGSKA (reference sequence). V was clipped by 3 bases and J by 9 bases; unmatched bases: 6. The CDR3 sequence is 14 residues long. The CDR3 is CSASEGQGSSPLHF. The CDR3 region has the DNA TGCAGTGCTAGTGAAGGACAGGGGAGTTCACCCCTCCACTTT.